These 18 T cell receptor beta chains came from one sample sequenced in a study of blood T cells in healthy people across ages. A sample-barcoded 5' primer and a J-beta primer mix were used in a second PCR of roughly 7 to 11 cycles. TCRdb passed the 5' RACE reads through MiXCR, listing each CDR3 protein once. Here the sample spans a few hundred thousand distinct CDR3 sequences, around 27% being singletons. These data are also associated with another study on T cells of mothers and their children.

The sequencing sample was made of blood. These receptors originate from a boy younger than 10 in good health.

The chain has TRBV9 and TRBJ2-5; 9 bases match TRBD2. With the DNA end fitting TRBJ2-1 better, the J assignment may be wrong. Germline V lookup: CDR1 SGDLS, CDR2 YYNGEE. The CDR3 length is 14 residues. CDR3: CASSVGRGGTEQFF. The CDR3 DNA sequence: TGTGCCAGCAGCGTCGGGCGGGGGGGGACTGAGCAGTTCTTC.

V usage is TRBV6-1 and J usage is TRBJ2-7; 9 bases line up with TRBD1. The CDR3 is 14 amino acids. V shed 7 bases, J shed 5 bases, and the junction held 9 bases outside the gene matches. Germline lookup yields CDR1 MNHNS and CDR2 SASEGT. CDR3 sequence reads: CASNSRDRDHEQYF. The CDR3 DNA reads TGTGCCAGCAATTCCCGGGACAGGGACCACGAGCAGTACTTC.

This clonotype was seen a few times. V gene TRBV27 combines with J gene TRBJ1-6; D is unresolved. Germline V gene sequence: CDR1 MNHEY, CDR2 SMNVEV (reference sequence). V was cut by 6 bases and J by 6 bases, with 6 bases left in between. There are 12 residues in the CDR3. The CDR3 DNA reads TGTGCCAGCAGGAGGGCTAATTCACCCCTCCACTTT. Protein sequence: CASRRANSPLHF.

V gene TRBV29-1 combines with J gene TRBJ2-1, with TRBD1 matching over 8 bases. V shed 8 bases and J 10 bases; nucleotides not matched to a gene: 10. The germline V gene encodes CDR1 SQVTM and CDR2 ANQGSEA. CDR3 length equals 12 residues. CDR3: CSQRTGIGEQFF. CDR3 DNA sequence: TGCAGCCAACGGACAGGGATCGGCGAGCAGTTCTTC.

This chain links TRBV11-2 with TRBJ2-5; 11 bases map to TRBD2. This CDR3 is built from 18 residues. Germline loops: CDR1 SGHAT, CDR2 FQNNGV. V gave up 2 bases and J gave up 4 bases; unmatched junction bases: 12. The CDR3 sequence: CASSLHLLAGALGETQYF. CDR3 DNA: TGTGCCAGCAGCTTACACTTACTAGCGGGGGCTTTGGGAGAGACCCAGTACTTC. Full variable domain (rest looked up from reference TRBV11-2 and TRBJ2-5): EAGVAQSPRYKIIEKRQSVAFWCNPISGHATLYWYQQILGQGPKLLIQFQNNGVVDDSQLPKDRFSAERLKGVDSTLKIQPAKLEDSAVYLCASSLHLLAGALGETQYFGPGTRLLVL.

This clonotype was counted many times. For the CDR3, the DNA is TGTGCCAGCAGTTTCGGCTGGGAGCGGGACGGTGAGCAGTTCTTC. As protein: CASSFGWERDGEQFF. The rearrangement links TRBV27 to TRBJ2-1; 7 nucleotides align to TRBD2. J lost 9 bases, V lost 3 bases, and 11 bases had no gene match. The germline V gene has CDR1 MNHEY and CDR2 SMNVEV (reference sequence). The CDR3 runs to 15 residues.

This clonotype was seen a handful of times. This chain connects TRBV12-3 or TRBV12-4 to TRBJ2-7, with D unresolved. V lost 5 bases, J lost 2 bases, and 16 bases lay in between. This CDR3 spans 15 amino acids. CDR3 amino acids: CASSPPVGPPYEQYF. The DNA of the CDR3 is TGTGCCAGCAGTCCCCCAGTCGGCCCCCCCTACGAGCAGTACTTC.

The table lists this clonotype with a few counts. As DNA, the CDR3 is TGTGCCACCCTAGCGGGGGGTCTCTTTGACAATGAGCAGTTCTTC. Its translation: CATLAGGLFDNEQFF. The V call is TRBV10-3, the J call TRBJ2-1; 11 positions agree with TRBD2. V gave up 10 bases and J gave up 5 bases; unmatched junction bases: 10. The CDR3 extends over 15 amino acids. CDR1 and CDR2 (germline): ENHRY, SYGVKD.

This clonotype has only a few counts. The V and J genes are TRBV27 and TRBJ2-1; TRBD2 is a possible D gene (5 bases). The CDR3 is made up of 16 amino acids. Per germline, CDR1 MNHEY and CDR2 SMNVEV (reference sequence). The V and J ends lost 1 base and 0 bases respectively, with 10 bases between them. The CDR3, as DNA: TGTGCCAGCAGTTTATATAGCGAGAGCTCCTACAATGAGCAGTTCTTC. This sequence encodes CASSLYSESSYNEQFF.

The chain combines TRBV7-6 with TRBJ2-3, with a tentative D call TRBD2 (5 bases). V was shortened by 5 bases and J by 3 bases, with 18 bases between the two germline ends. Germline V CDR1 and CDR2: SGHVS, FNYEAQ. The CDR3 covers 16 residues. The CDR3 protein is CASSPRGPSQTDTQYF. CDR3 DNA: TGTGCCAGCAGCCCTAGAGGGCCGAGCCAGACAGATACGCAGTATTTT. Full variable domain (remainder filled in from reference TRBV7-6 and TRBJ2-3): GAGVSQSPRYKVTKRGQDVALRCDPISGHVSLYWYRQALGQGPEFLTYFNYEAQQDKSGLPNDRFSAERPEGSISTLTIQRTEQRDSAMYRCASSPRGPSQTDTQYFGPGTRLTVL.

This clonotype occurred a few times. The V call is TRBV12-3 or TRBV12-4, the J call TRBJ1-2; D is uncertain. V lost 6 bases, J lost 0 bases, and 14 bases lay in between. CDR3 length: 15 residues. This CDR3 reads CASSYRAGSNYGYTF. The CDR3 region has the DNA TGTGCCAGCAGCTACCGGGCCGGTTCTAACTATGGCTACACCTTC.

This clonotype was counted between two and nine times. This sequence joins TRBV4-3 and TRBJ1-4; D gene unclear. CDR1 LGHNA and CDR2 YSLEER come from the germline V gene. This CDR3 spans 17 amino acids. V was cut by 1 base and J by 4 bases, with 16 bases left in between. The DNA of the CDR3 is TGCGCCAGCAGCCAAGGGTGGGGATCCAGAAGTAATGAAAAACTGTTTTTT. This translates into CASSQGWGSRSNEKLFF.

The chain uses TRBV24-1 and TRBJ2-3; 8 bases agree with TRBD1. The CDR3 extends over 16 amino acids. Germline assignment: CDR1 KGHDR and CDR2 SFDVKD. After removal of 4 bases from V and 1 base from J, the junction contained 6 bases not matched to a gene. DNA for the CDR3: TGTGCCACCAGTGACCAGGACAGGGTAGGCACAGATACGCAGTATTTT. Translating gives CATSDQDRVGTDTQYF.

CDR3 in amino acids: CASSPGRGLLYEQYF. CDR3 nucleotide sequence: TGTGCCAGCAGTCCCGGGAGGGGGCTTCTATACGAGCAGTACTTC. The V call is TRBV2, the J call TRBJ2-7; perhaps TRBD2 as D (8 bases). There are 15 residues in the CDR3. V lost 5 bases to trimming and J lost 4 bases, with 18 bases between them. The germline gives CDR1 SNHLY, CDR2 FYNNEI.

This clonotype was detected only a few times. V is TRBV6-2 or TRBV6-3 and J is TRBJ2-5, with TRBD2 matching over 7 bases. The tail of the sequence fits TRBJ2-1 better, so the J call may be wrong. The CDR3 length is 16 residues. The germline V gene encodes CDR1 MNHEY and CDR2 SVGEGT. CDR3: CASSFLERGPYNEQFF. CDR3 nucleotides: TGTGCCAGCAGTTTCCTAGAGCGGGGACCCTACAATGAGCAGTTCTTC.

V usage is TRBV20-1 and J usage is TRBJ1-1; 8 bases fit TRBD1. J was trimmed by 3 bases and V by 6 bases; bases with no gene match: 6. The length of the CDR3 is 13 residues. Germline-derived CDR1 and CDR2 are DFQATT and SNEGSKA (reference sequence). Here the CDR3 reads CSAAQGVDTEAFF. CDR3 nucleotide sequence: TGCAGTGCCGCACAGGGGGTGGACACTGAAGCTTTCTTT.

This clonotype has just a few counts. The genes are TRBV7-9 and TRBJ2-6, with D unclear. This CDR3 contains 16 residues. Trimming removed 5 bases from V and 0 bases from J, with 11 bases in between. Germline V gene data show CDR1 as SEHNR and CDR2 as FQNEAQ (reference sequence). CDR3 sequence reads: CASSLNSGSGANVLTF. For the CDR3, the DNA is TGTGCCAGCAGCCTTAATTCGGGCTCTGGGGCCAACGTCCTGACTTTC. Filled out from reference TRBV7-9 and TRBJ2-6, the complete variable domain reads DTGVSQNPRHKITKRGQNVTFRCDPISEHNRLYWYRQTLGQGPEFLTYFQNEAQLEKSRLLSDRFSAERPKGSFSTLEIQRTEQGDSAMYLCASSLNSGSGANVLTFGAGSRLTVL.

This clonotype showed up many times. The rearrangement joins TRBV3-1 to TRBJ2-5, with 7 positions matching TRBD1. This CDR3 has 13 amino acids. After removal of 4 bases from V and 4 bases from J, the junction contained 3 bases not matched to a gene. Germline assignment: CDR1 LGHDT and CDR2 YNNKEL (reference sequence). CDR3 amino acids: CASSRQGAETQYF. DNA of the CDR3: TGTGCCAGCAGCCGACAGGGAGCAGAGACCCAGTACTTC.